This T cell receptor beta chain is from a study of blood T cell repertoires in COVID-19. Germline V CDR1 and CDR2: LGHDT, YNNKEL (reference sequence). The ends were cut back, 4 bases at V and 5 bases at J, with 18 bases in the middle. This CDR3 comprises 15 residues. The sample holds one count of this clone. Using immunoSEQ multiplex PCR, the repertoire was profiled, and TCRdb retains in-frame clones only, with some absent. The profile shows about 87,000 clones, about 85% of them singletons. This TCR was sampled from a woman over 75 with COVID-19, enrolled during active disease. Sequencing was carried out using peripheral blood. The chain has TRBV3-1 (or the pseudogene TRBV3-2) and TRBJ2-7; D is perhaps TRBD1 (5 bases). As DNA, the CDR3 is TGTGCCAGCAGCCCCATCGCCAGGGCTGGGCACGAGCAGTACTTC. Residues: CASSPIARAGHEQYF.